The 30 T cell receptor beta chains reported below all come from one sample, sequenced in a study of blood T cell repertoires in COVID-19. The table came from immunoSEQ multiplex PCR; TCRdb's copy has only in-frame clones and leaves some out. The table lists roughly 230,000 clones, about four fifths of them singletons. The sequencing input was PBMCs or T cells enriched from blood (not recorded which). The receptors were sampled from a man over 45 who had recovered from COVID-19.

V usage is TRBV15 and J usage is TRBJ2-1, with 14 bases matching TRBD2. This CDR3 has 20 amino acids. V dropped 1 base and J dropped 4; count of bases not matched to a gene: 12. Germline loops: CDR1 LNHNV, CDR2 YYDKDF (reference sequence). This CDR3 is CATSRVPGTSGSLAYNEQFF. The CDR3, as DNA: TGTGCCACCAGCAGAGTCCCTGGGACTAGCGGGAGTCTAGCATACAATGAGCAGTTCTTC.

The chain recombines TRBV3-1 (or the pseudogene TRBV3-2) with TRBJ2-7; 7 bases fit TRBD2. The CDR3 is 14 residues long. Germline lookup yields CDR1 LGHDT and CDR2 YNNKEL (reference sequence). The V gene end was trimmed by 3 bases and the J gene end by 5 bases; junction bases not matched to a gene: 7. The CDR3: CASSQLGGVHEQYF. The CDR3 DNA is TGTGCCAGCAGCCAGCTGGGGGGGGTCCACGAGCAGTACTTC.

This chain links TRBV18 with TRBJ2-5, with D possibly matching TRBD1 (6 bases). The CDR3 spans 16 residues. CDR1 is KGHSH, CDR2 LQKENI, per germline. Trimming removed 6 bases at V and 5 bases at J, with 22 bases between. The CDR3 coding sequence is TGTGCCAGCTCCACAGTACAGGGTGGAGGTTTCGAGACCCAGTACTTC. This translates into CASSTVQGGGFETQYF.

The CDR3 protein is CASSSNLRDRCTDTQYF. CDR3 in DNA: TGTGCCAGCAGCTCAAACCTTCGGGACAGATGCACAGATACGCAGTATTTT. This chain connects TRBV12-1 to TRBJ2-3; no check of the table's D call, TRBD1, against the DNA was made. TRBV12-1 is a pseudogene segment. The CDR3 is made up of 17 amino acids.

In its sample, this clone was seen once. V and J are TRBV5-1 and TRBJ1-1; 8 nucleotides match TRBD1. Germline V gene data show CDR1 as SGHRS and CDR2 as YFSETQ. With V trimmed by 2 bases and J by 4 bases, 7 bases remained unmatched. This CDR3 comprises 15 residues. CDR3 DNA sequence: TGCGCCAGCAGCTTCTTAGCAGGGGGCGGCACTGAAGCTTTCTTT. It encodes CASSFLAGGGTEAFF.

The V gene is TRBV25-1, the J gene TRBJ2-5; D not certain. Trimming shortened V by 5 bases and J by 6 bases, and 7 bases separated the two germline ends. The germline V gene encodes CDR1 MGHDK and CDR2 SYGVNS. The CDR3 consists of 11 residues. CDR3 bases: TGTGCCAGCAGTTCGGTTCAGACCCAGTACTTC. This codes for CASSSVQTQYF.

The chain links TRBV11-2 to TRBJ2-7; D is perhaps TRBD1 (6 bases). CDR1 is SGHAT, CDR2 FQNNGV, per germline. Trimming cost V 5 bases and J 0 bases, with 14 bases left between them. The CDR3 totals 15 residues. The CDR3 DNA follows: TGTGCCAGCAGCCGCCGACAGGAACCCTCCTACGAGCAGTACTTC. Encoded protein: CASSRRQEPSYEQYF.

The chain has TRBV15 and TRBJ2-1, with 10 bases that match TRBD2. V lost 3 bases, J lost 4 bases, and 6 bases stayed unmatched. The CDR3 covers 16 residues. In germline, CDR1 is LNHNV, CDR2 YYDKDF (reference sequence). CDR3 region: CATSSSPGLAYNEQFF. CDR3 bases: TGTGCCACCAGCAGTTCCCCGGGACTAGCGTACAATGAGCAGTTCTTC. The variable domain in full, with the rest retrieved from reference TRBV15 and TRBJ2-1, is DAMVIQNPRYQVTQFGKPVTLSCSQTLNHNVMYWYQQKSSQAPKLLFHYYDKDFNNEADTPDNFQSRRPNTSFCFLDIRSPGLGDTAMYLCATSSSPGLAYNEQFFGPGTRLTVL.

The V gene is TRBV2, the J gene TRBJ2-7, with D uncertain. Trimming cost V 6 bases and J 1 base, with 4 bases left between them. The CDR3 contains 11 residues. Per germline, CDR1 SNHLY and CDR2 FYNNEI. The CDR3 is CASRQSYEQYF. CDR3 DNA: TGTGCCAGCAGGCAGTCCTACGAGCAGTACTTC.

This clone turned up a few times. The chain recombines TRBV6-5 with TRBJ1-6; D not certain. CDR1 and CDR2 from the germline V gene are MNHEY and SVGAGI. Deletions cut 6 bases from V and 6 bases from J, with 12 bases between. The CDR3 length is 14 residues. The CDR3 reads CASRPMAFNSPLHF. The DNA of the CDR3 is TGTGCCAGCAGGCCGATGGCTTTTAATTCACCCCTCCACTTT.

This clone was counted between two and nine times. This same CDR3 is encoded by further DNA sequences in the sample. The V gene is TRBV6-1, the J gene TRBJ1-2; TRBD1 might be the D (5 bases). This CDR3 contains 14 residues. Germline CDR1 is MNHNS and CDR2 is SASEGT. Trimming shortened V by 0 bases and J by 4 bases, and 9 bases separated the two germline ends. The DNA of the CDR3 is TGTGCCAGCAGTGAAGCGGGGCGTATCTATGGCTACACCTTC. This encodes CASSEAGRIYGYTF.

The genes are TRBV10-3 and TRBJ1-2, with 10 bases identical to TRBD1. J gave up 7 bases and V 5 bases, and 4 bases lay outside the gene matches. Germline assignment: CDR1 ENHRY and CDR2 SYGVKD. The CDR3 has 13 amino acids. The CDR3 nucleotides are TGTGCCATCAGTCGACAGGGGGCTTCTGGCTACACCTTC. This sequence encodes CAISRQGASGYTF.

Notes on this clone: At one end the junction does not follow the germline gene, possibly because of a read error. J is TRBJ2-1 and V is TRBV5-6; D is possibly TRBD2 (6 bases). The germline CDR1 and CDR2 sequences are SGHDT and YYEEEE. The CDR3 is 12 residues long. CDR3 region: CASSLRGNGQFF. The CDR3 DNA is TGTGCCAGCAGCTTGCGCGGGAATGGGCAGTTCTTC.

The V gene is TRBV7-3, the J gene TRBJ2-2, with 10 nucleotides matching TRBD2. This CDR3 region has 16 residues. CDR1 is SGHTA, CDR2 FQGTGA, per germline. V was clipped by 5 bases and J by 9 bases; unmatched bases: 12. The chain's CDR3 is CASSRRLAGGRRELFF. CDR3 coding DNA: TGTGCCAGCAGCCGCCGACTAGCGGGCGGTCGACGGGAGCTGTTTTTT.

J is TRBJ2-2 and V is TRBV27, with 11 bases identical to TRBD2. The V gene's germline CDR1 is MNHEY and CDR2 SMNVEV (reference sequence). CDR3 length: 15 residues. V shed 6 bases and J 5 bases; nucleotides not matched to a gene: 5. CDR3: CASRPLAGVTGELFF. The DNA of the CDR3 is TGTGCCAGCAGGCCACTAGCGGGAGTTACCGGGGAGCTGTTTTTT.

This chain joins TRBV3-1 (or the pseudogene TRBV3-2) and TRBJ1-4, with 8 bases lining up with TRBD1. The CDR3 runs 14 residues. J gave up 5 bases and V 4 bases, and 3 bases lay outside the gene matches. The germline V gene has CDR1 LGHDT and CDR2 YNNKEL (reference sequence). The chain's CDR3 is CASSPTGVNEKLFF. CDR3 in DNA: TGTGCCAGCAGCCCGACAGGGGTGAATGAAAAACTGTTTTTT.

This chain uses TRBV3-1 (or the pseudogene TRBV3-2) with TRBJ2-6, with 9 bases aligning to TRBD2. V was pared by 4 bases and J by 2 bases, with 3 bases of the junction left unmatched. CDR1 and CDR2 from the germline V gene are LGHDT and YNNKEL (reference sequence). The CDR3 runs 16 residues. DNA of the CDR3: TGTGCCAGCAGCCTTGCGGGGGGGGCTGGGGCCAACGTCCTGACTTTC. Residues: CASSLAGGAGANVLTF.

A single count supports this clone. The rearrangement joins TRBV14 to TRBJ1-6; D may be TRBD1 (6 bases). This CDR3 has 14 amino acids. The germline CDR1 and CDR2 sequences are SGHDN and FVKESK. Deletions cut 2 bases from V and 11 bases from J, with 13 bases between. The CDR3 nucleotides read TGTGCCAGCAGCCAAAGGCAGGGGATAACACCCCTCCACTTT. It codes for CASSQRQGITPLHF. Combining the CDR3 with reference TRBV14 and TRBJ1-6 gives the whole variable domain EAGVTQFPSHSVIEKGQTVTLRCDPISGHDNLYWYRRVMGKEIKFLLHFVKESKQDESGMPNNRFLAERTGGTYSTLKVQPAELEDSGVYFCASSQRQGITPLHFGNGTRLTVT.

The chain combines TRBV11-2 with TRBJ2-3; D is possibly TRBD1 (6 bases). Between the trimmed V and J ends, which lost 3 bases and 6 bases, there was a span of 13 bases. The CDR3 has 14 amino acids. Looked up from germline, CDR1 is SGHAT and CDR2 is FQNNGV. The CDR3 region has the DNA TGTGCCAGCAGCTTTGCTACAGGGTTTGATACGCAGTATTTT. The encoded protein is CASSFATGFDTQYF. Combining the CDR3 with reference TRBV11-2 and TRBJ2-3 gives the whole variable domain EAGVAQSPRYKIIEKRQSVAFWCNPISGHATLYWYQQILGQGPKLLIQFQNNGVVDDSQLPKDRFSAERLKGVDSTLKIQPAKLEDSAVYLCASSFATGFDTQYFGPGTRLTVL.

The V and J genes are TRBV5-1 and TRBJ2-3, with TRBD2 identical over 8 bases. Germline V CDR1 and CDR2: SGHRS, YFSETQ. This CDR3 has 14 residues. V gave up 4 bases and J gave up 4 bases; unmatched junction bases: 5. DNA of the CDR3: TGCGCCAGCAGCCCACTGACTAGCGCAGATACGCAGTATTTT. Its protein is CASSPLTSADTQYF.

The chain couples TRBV29-1 to TRBJ2-1; TRBD2 matches 9 bases. CDR3 size: 10 residues. Looked up from germline, CDR1 is SQVTM and CDR2 is ANQGSEA. The CDR3 loop reads CGGGAHEQFF. The CDR3 nucleotides read TGCGGCGGGGGGGCTCATGAGCAGTTCTTC.

The V and J genes are TRBV2 and TRBJ1-5; maybe TRBD1 (5 bases). The CDR3 covers 15 residues. Germline loops: CDR1 SNHLY, CDR2 FYNNEI. The germline V and J ends were trimmed by 6 bases and 0 bases, with 12 bases remaining between them. CDR3 region: CASSRQSYSNQPQHF. CDR3 in DNA: TGTGCCAGCAGCCGACAGAGTTATAGCAATCAGCCCCAGCATTTT.

The rearrangement links TRBV5-6 to TRBJ2-7; D is undetermined. The length of the CDR3 is 13 residues. With 0 bases removed from V and 6 bases from J, the gap between germline ends came to 10 bases. The germline V gene has CDR1 SGHDT and CDR2 YYEEEE. The CDR3 coding sequence is TGTGCCAGCAGCTTGGGTGTTAACACCGAGCAGTACTTC. This translates into CASSLGVNTEQYF.

This clone was detected once. The J gene is TRBJ1-2, the V gene TRBV5-1, with TRBD1 as a possible D gene (6 bases). V lost 4 bases and J 8 bases, leaving 12 bases between the germline ends. CDR3 length: 12 amino acids. The V gene's germline CDR1 is SGHRS and CDR2 YFSETQ. The CDR3 loop reads CASSEQGRGYTF. As DNA, the CDR3 is TGCGCCAGCAGCGAACAGGGTCGAGGCTACACCTTC.

This chain joins TRBV5-1 and TRBJ1-2; D is uncertain. V gave up 0 bases and J gave up 8 bases, with 8 bases separating them. Germline V gene data show CDR1 as SGHRS and CDR2 as YFSETQ. The CDR3 spans 12 residues. Here the CDR3 reads CASSLDSRGYTF. In DNA, the CDR3 is TGCGCCAGCAGCTTGGACTCCCGCGGCTACACCTTC.

The table lists this clone with a count of one. The chain has TRBV5-1 and TRBJ2-5, with a tentative D call TRBD1 (6 bases). The CDR3 is 14 residues long. V was pared by 4 bases and J by 3 bases, with 13 bases between. Germline-derived CDR1 and CDR2 are SGHRS and YFSETQ. The CDR3 spells CASSTGQGEETQYF. The CDR3 DNA reads as TGCGCCAGCAGCACGGGACAAGGGGAAGAGACCCAGTACTTC.

The chain employs TRBV5-1 and TRBJ1-2; possibly TRBD1 for D (6 bases). The germline V and J ends were trimmed by 2 bases and 5 bases, with 16 bases remaining between them. This CDR3 region has 15 residues. Germline CDR1 SGHRS, CDR2 YFSETQ. The CDR3 DNA reads TGCGCCAGCAGCTTTGGGGGCCAAGGGGCTTATGGCTACACCTTC. Translation gives CASSFGGQGAYGYTF. Full variable domain (missing parts from reference TRBV5-1 and TRBJ1-2): KAGVTQTPRYLIKTRGQQVTLSCSPISGHRSVSWYQQTPGQGLQFLFEYFSETQRNKGNFPGRFSGRQFSNSRSEMNVSTLELGDSALYLCASSFGGQGAYGYTFGSGTRLTVV.

V and J are TRBV7-2 and TRBJ1-2; TRBD1 matches 7 bases. Trimming cost V 5 bases and J 1 base; bases outside gene matches: 7. Looked up from germline, CDR1 is SGHTA and CDR2 is FQGNSA. The CDR3 length is 15 residues. CDR3 protein: CASSPGQLFNYGYTF. DNA for the CDR3: TGTGCCAGCAGCCCGGGACAGCTCTTTAACTATGGCTACACCTTC. Full variable domain (rest looked up from reference TRBV7-2 and TRBJ1-2): GAGVSQSPSNKVTEKGKDVELRCDPISGHTALYWYRQSLGQGLEFLIYFQGNSAPDKSGLPSDRFSAERTGGSVSTLTIQRTQQEDSAVYLCASSPGQLFNYGYTFGSGTRLTVV.

The genes are TRBV27 and TRBJ2-5; TRBD2 matches at 8 bases. The ends lost 3 bases at V and 5 bases at J; junction bases unmatched: 11. The CDR3 spans 16 residues. CDR1 and CDR2 from the germline V gene are MNHEY and SMNVEV (reference sequence). CDR3 nucleotide sequence: TGTGCCAGCAGTTTGAGCGGGGGCACCCGGGGGGAGACCCAGTACTTC. Protein: CASSLSGGTRGETQYF.

Only one count was recorded for this clone. The chain employs TRBV27 and TRBJ2-1, with D possibly being TRBD1 (5 bases). Germline CDR1 and CDR2: MNHEY and SMNVEV (reference sequence). Trimming cost V 7 bases and J 3 bases, with 10 bases left between them. This CDR3 is built from 13 residues. CDR3 in DNA: TGTGCCAGCACCTACCAGGGCTACAATGAGCAGTTCTTC. Its translation: CASTYQGYNEQFF.